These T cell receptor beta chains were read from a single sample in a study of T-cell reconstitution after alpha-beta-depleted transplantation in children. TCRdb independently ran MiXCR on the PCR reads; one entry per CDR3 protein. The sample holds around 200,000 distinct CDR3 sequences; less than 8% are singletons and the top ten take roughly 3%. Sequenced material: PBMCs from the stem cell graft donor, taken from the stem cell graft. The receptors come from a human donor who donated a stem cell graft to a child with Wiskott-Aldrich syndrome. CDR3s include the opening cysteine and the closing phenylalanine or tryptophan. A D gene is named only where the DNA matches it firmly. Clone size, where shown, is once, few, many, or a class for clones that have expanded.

CDR3 protein: CASSPSRYNEQFF
CDR3 DNA: TGCGCCAGCAGTCCTTCCAGATACAATGAGCAGTTCTTC
V gene: TRBV5-1
D gene: -
J gene: TRBJ2-1
clone size: many

CDR3 protein: CASSWNEAQYF
CDR3 DNA: TGTGCCAGCAGCTGGAATGAGGCCCAGTACTTC
V gene: TRBV7-9
D gene: -
J gene: TRBJ2-5
clone size: many

CDR3 protein: CASSLVRRGVALGSTDTQYF
CDR3 DNA: TGTGCCAGCAGTTTAGTCCGTCGAGGGGTCGCACTAGGCAGCACAGATACGCAGTATTTT
V gene: TRBV27
D gene: -
J gene: TRBJ2-3
clone size: many

CDR3 protein: CASSSVGSRAKNIQYF
CDR3 DNA: TGTGCCAGCAGTTCTGTTGGCTCCCGGGCCAAAAACATTCAGTACTTC
V gene: TRBV6-5
D gene: -
J gene: TRBJ2-4
clone size: many

CDR3 protein: CASRVNSGGTNEKLFF
CDR3 DNA: TGTGCCAGCAGAGTTAACTCAGGGGGCACTAATGAAAAACTGTTTTTT
V gene: TRBV6-5
D gene: TRBD1
J gene: TRBJ1-4
clone size: many

CDR3 protein: CAISESPGLAVADTQYF
CDR3 DNA: TGTGCCATCAGTGAGAGCCCCGGACTAGCGGTTGCAGATACGCAGTATTTT
V gene: TRBV10-3
D gene: TRBD2
J gene: TRBJ2-3
clone size: many

CDR3 protein: CASSYASATSYEQYF
CDR3 DNA: TGTGCCAGCAGTTACGCTAGCGCTACCTCCTACGAGCAGTACTTC
V gene: TRBV6-5
D gene: -
J gene: TRBJ2-7
clone size: many

CDR3 protein: CASSQLGAYNEQFF
CDR3 DNA: TGCGCCAGCAGCCAGCTGGGAGCCTACAATGAGCAGTTCTTC
V gene: TRBV4-1
D gene: -
J gene: TRBJ2-1
clone size: many

CDR3 protein: CASSYVQGNQPQHF
CDR3 DNA: TGTGCCAGCAGTTACGTTCAGGGCAATCAGCCCCAGCATTTT
V gene: TRBV6-5
D gene: -
J gene: TRBJ1-5
clone size: many

CDR3 protein: CASSLRAGWNEQFF
CDR3 DNA: TGTGCCAGCAGTTTACGGGCAGGGTGGAATGAGCAGTTCTTC
V gene: TRBV12-3/TRBV12-4
D gene: -
J gene: TRBJ2-1
clone size: few

CDR3 protein: CASRSGTGPQHF
CDR3 DNA: TGTGCCAGCCGCTCCGGGACAGGGCCCCAGCATTTT
V gene: TRBV12-3/TRBV12-4
D gene: TRBD1
J gene: TRBJ1-5
clone size: many

CDR3 protein: CASSLSTRDTQYF
CDR3 DNA: TGCGCCAGCAGCTTATCCACTAGAGATACGCAGTATTTT
V gene: TRBV5-1
D gene: -
J gene: TRBJ2-3
clone size: many

CDR3 protein: CATSDAWTSGSNEQFF
CDR3 DNA: TGTGCCACCAGTGACGCCTGGACTAGCGGGAGCAATGAGCAGTTCTTC
V gene: TRBV24-1
D gene: TRBD2
J gene: TRBJ2-1
clone size: many

CDR3 protein: CATSDAGTGTPNEKLFF
CDR3 DNA: TGTGCCACCAGTGACGCCGGGACAGGGACCCCTAATGAAAAACTGTTTTTT
V gene: TRBV24-1
D gene: TRBD1
J gene: TRBJ1-4
clone size: many

CDR3 protein: CAGAGRDSLYNEQFF
CDR3 DNA: TGTGCCGGGGCTGGGCGGGACTCACTTTACAATGAGCAGTTCTTC
V gene: TRBV30
D gene: -
J gene: TRBJ2-1
clone size: -

CDR3 protein: CASRLVGKPYEQYF
CDR3 DNA: TGTGCCAGCAGACTAGTGGGAAAACCCTACGAGCAGTACTTC
V gene: TRBV7-2
D gene: -
J gene: TRBJ2-7
clone size: many

CDR3 protein: CSAEGGADLYEQYF
CDR3 DNA: TGCAGTGCTGAGGGGGGGGCGGACTTATACGAGCAGTACTTC
V gene: TRBV20-1
D gene: -
J gene: TRBJ2-7
clone size: many

CDR3 protein: CASSLENNQPQHF
CDR3 DNA: TGTGCCAGCAGCTTGGAGAACAATCAGCCCCAGCATTTT
V gene: TRBV11-2
D gene: -
J gene: TRBJ1-5
clone size: many

CDR3 protein: CASSYSEGSGNTIYF
CDR3 DNA: TGTGCCAGCAGTTACTCGGAAGGGTCTGGAAACACCATATATTTT
V gene: TRBV6-5
D gene: -
J gene: TRBJ1-3
clone size: many

CDR3 protein: CASSQGIDYGYTF
CDR3 DNA: TGCGCCAGCAGCCAAGGAATTGACTATGGCTACACCTTC
V gene: TRBV4-3
D gene: -
J gene: TRBJ1-2
clone size: many

CDR3 protein: CASSYSGLAGTYEQYF
CDR3 DNA: TGTGCCAGCAGTTACTCGGGACTAGCGGGGACCTACGAGCAGTACTTC
V gene: TRBV6-2/TRBV6-3
D gene: TRBD2
J gene: TRBJ2-7
clone size: many

CDR3 protein: CASSFGRVGGSIIMGEQFF
CDR3 DNA: TGTGCCAGCAGTTTTGGGAGAGTGGGTGGGTCTATCATAATGGGAGAGCAGTTCTTC
V gene: TRBV27
D gene: -
J gene: TRBJ2-1
clone size: many

CDR3 protein: CASSSGPNQPQHF
CDR3 DNA: TGTGCCAGCTCAAGCGGACCGAATCAGCCCCAGCATTTT
V gene: TRBV18
D gene: -
J gene: TRBJ1-5
clone size: few

CDR3 protein: CAWSKSRPEAFF
CDR3 DNA: TGTGCCTGGAGTAAGTCAAGGCCTGAAGCTTTCTTT
V gene: TRBV30
D gene: -
J gene: TRBJ1-1
clone size: -

CDR3 protein: CASSPGEPHYNEQFF
CDR3 DNA: TGTGCCAGCAGCCCGGGGGAGCCTCACTACAATGAGCAGTTCTTC
V gene: TRBV6-5
D gene: -
J gene: TRBJ2-1
clone size: many

CDR3 protein: CASSFGEYTGELFF
CDR3 DNA: TGTGCCAGCTCCTTCGGGGAATACACCGGGGAGCTGTTTTTT
V gene: TRBV12-3/TRBV12-4
D gene: -
J gene: TRBJ2-2
clone size: few

CDR3 protein: CASSPLGLAGSSYNEQFF
CDR3 DNA: TGTGCCAGCAGCCCTTTGGGACTAGCGGGGAGCTCCTACAATGAGCAGTTCTTC
V gene: TRBV11-1
D gene: TRBD2
J gene: TRBJ2-1
clone size: few

CDR3 protein: CATRAPGQGYEQYF
CDR3 DNA: TGTGCCACCAGAGCACCGGGACAGGGGTACGAGCAGTACTTC
V gene: TRBV15
D gene: TRBD1
J gene: TRBJ2-7
clone size: many

CDR3 protein: CASSLSSGVHGYTF
CDR3 DNA: TGTGCCAGCAGTTTAAGTTCGGGGGTTCACGGCTACACCTTC
V gene: TRBV28
D gene: -
J gene: TRBJ1-2
clone size: many

CDR3 protein: CASSQDIWGAAVQETQYF
CDR3 DNA: TGCGCCAGCAGCCAAGATATTTGGGGGGCGGCCGTCCAAGAGACCCAGTACTTC
V gene: TRBV4-3
D gene: -
J gene: TRBJ2-5
clone size: many

CDR3 protein: CASSFRGSNQPQHF
CDR3 DNA: TGTGCCAGCAGTTTCCGGGGTAGCAATCAGCCCCAGCATTTT
V gene: TRBV27
D gene: -
J gene: TRBJ1-5
clone size: many

CDR3 protein: CSASRGGRTGYEQYF
CDR3 DNA: TGCAGTGCTAGTCGGGGAGGAAGGACGGGCTACGAGCAGTACTTC
V gene: TRBV20-1
D gene: -
J gene: TRBJ2-7
clone size: many

CDR3 protein: CASSAKIGNSEAFF
CDR3 DNA: TGTGCCAGCAGCGCCAAGATCGGTAATTCTGAAGCTTTCTTT
V gene: TRBV7-2
D gene: -
J gene: TRBJ1-1
clone size: many

CDR3 protein: CASSPLSQGAMNTEAFF
CDR3 DNA: TGTGCCAGCTCACCACTGAGTCAGGGGGCGATGAACACTGAAGCTTTCTTT
V gene: TRBV18
D gene: TRBD1
J gene: TRBJ1-1
clone size: many

CDR3 protein: CASSHDLKRNEQYF
CDR3 DNA: TGTGCCAGCAGCCACGACTTGAAACGGAACGAGCAGTACTTC
V gene: TRBV5-5
D gene: -
J gene: TRBJ2-7
clone size: many

CDR3 protein: CASRKTVRGSNQPQHF
CDR3 DNA: TGTGCCAGCAGAAAAACAGTCAGGGGTAGCAATCAGCCCCAGCATTTT
V gene: TRBV28
D gene: -
J gene: TRBJ1-5
clone size: many

CDR3 protein: CASSSPSGTGQPQHF
CDR3 DNA: TGTGCCAGCAGCTCCCCGTCGGGGACGGGGCAGCCCCAGCATTTT
V gene: TRBV6-1
D gene: -
J gene: TRBJ1-5
clone size: -

CDR3 protein: CASSSTVGQNYYEQYF
CDR3 DNA: TGTGCCAGCAGTTCTACTGTGGGACAGAATTACTACGAGCAGTACTTC
V gene: TRBV25-1
D gene: TRBD1
J gene: TRBJ2-7
clone size: -

CDR3 protein: CSARDRASGLNNEQFF
CDR3 DNA: TGCAGTGCTAGAGATCGGGCTAGCGGATTGAACAATGAGCAGTTCTTC
V gene: TRBV20-1
D gene: TRBD2
J gene: TRBJ2-1
clone size: many

CDR3 protein: CASSDSGGQSGEQFF
CDR3 DNA: TGTGCCAGCAGTGACTCAGGGGGCCAGTCAGGTGAGCAGTTCTTC
V gene: TRBV2
D gene: TRBD1
J gene: TRBJ2-1
clone size: many

CDR3 protein: CSQSRDRENTQYF
CDR3 DNA: TGCAGCCAGTCCCGGGACAGGGAAAATACGCAGTATTTT
V gene: TRBV29-1
D gene: TRBD1
J gene: TRBJ2-3
clone size: -

CDR3 protein: CSASIRQGIYEQYF
CDR3 DNA: TGCAGTGCTAGTATCAGGCAGGGGATCTACGAGCAGTACTTC
V gene: TRBV20-1
D gene: -
J gene: TRBJ2-7
clone size: many

CDR3 protein: CASSFVREPYNEQFF
CDR3 DNA: TGTGCCAGCAGCTTTGTACGGGAGCCTTACAATGAGCAGTTCTTC
V gene: TRBV12-1
D gene: -
J gene: TRBJ2-1
clone size: few

CDR3 protein: CASSFTGQETQYF
CDR3 DNA: TGTGCCAGCAGTTTTACTGGGCAAGAGACCCAGTACTTC
V gene: TRBV12-3/TRBV12-4
D gene: -
J gene: TRBJ2-5
clone size: many

CDR3 protein: CASSHFGAGAANEQYF
CDR3 DNA: TGCGCCAGCAGTCATTTCGGGGCAGGGGCGGCCAACGAGCAGTACTTC
V gene: TRBV5-1
D gene: -
J gene: TRBJ2-7
clone size: many

CDR3 protein: CSARDRTVNTGELFF
CDR3 DNA: TGCAGTGCTAGAGATAGGACTGTGAACACCGGGGAGCTGTTTTTT
V gene: TRBV20-1
D gene: -
J gene: TRBJ2-2
clone size: many

CDR3 protein: CASSLEDGGDYTF
CDR3 DNA: TGCGCCAGCAGCTTGGAGGACGGAGGCGACTACACCTTC
V gene: TRBV5-1
D gene: -
J gene: TRBJ1-2
clone size: many

CDR3 protein: CATSRDTGRIDEQFF
CDR3 DNA: TGTGCCACCAGCAGAGACACCGGGAGGATCGATGAGCAGTTCTTC
V gene: TRBV15
D gene: TRBD2
J gene: TRBJ2-1
clone size: few

CDR3 protein: CASSRGQGSYGYTF
CDR3 DNA: TGTGCCAGCAGTCGGGGACAGGGAAGCTATGGCTACACCTTC
V gene: TRBV25-1
D gene: TRBD1
J gene: TRBJ1-2
clone size: many

CDR3 protein: CASSVGGDEQFF
CDR3 DNA: TGTGCCAGCAGCGTAGGTGGGGATGAGCAGTTCTTC
V gene: TRBV9
D gene: -
J gene: TRBJ2-1
clone size: many

CDR3 protein: CAISEGQGNYGYTF
CDR3 DNA: TGTGCCATCAGTGAAGGTCAGGGGAACTATGGCTACACCTTC
V gene: TRBV10-3
D gene: -
J gene: TRBJ1-2
clone size: many

CDR3 protein: CASAPSNYGYTF
CDR3 DNA: TGTGCCAGCGCCCCGTCTAACTATGGCTACACCTTC
V gene: TRBV6-5
D gene: -
J gene: TRBJ1-2
clone size: many

CDR3 protein: CSADAGTGGDTQYF
CDR3 DNA: TGCAGTGCCGACGCCGGGACAGGGGGCGATACGCAGTATTTT
V gene: TRBV20-1
D gene: TRBD1
J gene: TRBJ2-3
clone size: many

CDR3 protein: CASSLRTRTSTDTQYF
CDR3 DNA: TGTGCCAGCAGCTTAAGGACTAGAACTAGCACAGATACGCAGTATTTT
V gene: TRBV7-8
D gene: TRBD2
J gene: TRBJ2-3
clone size: many

CDR3 protein: CASSLERAGTMPFF
CDR3 DNA: TGCGCCAGCAGCTTGGAAAGGGCAGGAACGATGCCTTTCTTT
V gene: TRBV5-1
D gene: -
J gene: TRBJ1-1
clone size: many

CDR3 protein: CASSSSFGWDGNSYEQYF
CDR3 DNA: TGTGCCAGCAGCTCCTCTTTTGGTTGGGACGGTAACTCCTACGAGCAGTACTTC
V gene: TRBV5-6
D gene: -
J gene: TRBJ2-7
clone size: few

CDR3 protein: CASTPGGGNEQFF
CDR3 DNA: TGTGCCAGCACCCCCGGCGGGGGCAATGAGCAGTTCTTC
V gene: TRBV12-3/TRBV12-4
D gene: TRBD2
J gene: TRBJ2-1
clone size: -